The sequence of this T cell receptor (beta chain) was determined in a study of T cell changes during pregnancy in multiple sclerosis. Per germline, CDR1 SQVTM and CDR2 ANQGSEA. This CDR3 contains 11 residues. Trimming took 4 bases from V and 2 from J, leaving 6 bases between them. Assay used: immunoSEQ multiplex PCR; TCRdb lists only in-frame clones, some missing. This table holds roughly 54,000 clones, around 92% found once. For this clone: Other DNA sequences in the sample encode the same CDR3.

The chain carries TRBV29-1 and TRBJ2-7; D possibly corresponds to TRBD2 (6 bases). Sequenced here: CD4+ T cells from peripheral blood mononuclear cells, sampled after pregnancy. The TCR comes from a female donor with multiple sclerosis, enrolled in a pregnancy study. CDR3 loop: CSVGGAYEQYF. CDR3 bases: TGCAGCGTTGGCGGGGCCTACGAGCAGTACTTC.